One and the same sample provided the 23 T cell receptor beta chains below, sequenced in a study of cytomegalovirus exposure and HLA in healthy donors. Vbeta (60) and Jbeta (13) primers were used in the PCR. Clones were read by immunoSEQ multiplex PCR, and TCRdb kept only the in-frame ones, dropping some. The table has fewer than 250,000 clones, less than 85% seen once. Sequencing was performed on PBMCs. These receptors originate from a man between 18 and 35 years old in good health and CMV-seronegative.

The DNA of the CDR3 is TGTGCCAGCAGTACAGACAGGACTGAAGCTTTCTTT. Its protein is CASSTDRTEAFF. The rearrangement joins TRBV28 to TRBJ1-1; D may be TRBD1 (6 bases). The length of the CDR3 is 12 residues. CDR1 is MDHEN and CDR2 is SYDVKM in the germline V gene. The V and J ends lost 5 bases and 5 bases respectively, with 9 bases between them.

V usage is TRBV6-6 and J usage is TRBJ2-7; 8 nucleotides match TRBD1. This CDR3 is 14 amino acids long. Germline V gene sequence: CDR1 MNHNY, CDR2 SVGAGI (reference sequence). Trimming cost V 6 bases and J 3 bases; bases outside gene matches: 7. The CDR3 loop is CASRQGVRGYEQYF. The CDR3 nucleotides read TGTGCCAGCAGACAGGGGGTAAGGGGCTACGAGCAGTACTTC.

V is TRBV27 and J is TRBJ1-2; 9 nucleotides agree with TRBD1. Trimming at V came to 2 bases and at J to 9 bases, leaving 4 bases not matched to a gene. Germline-derived CDR1 and CDR2 are MNHEY and SMNVEV (reference sequence). The CDR3 has 13 residues. The CDR3 protein is CASSLRGTGSYTF. CDR3 sequence (DNA): TGTGCCAGCAGTTTAAGGGGGACAGGGAGCTACACCTTC.

V is TRBV10-3 and J is TRBJ2-7, with TRBD2 as a possible D gene (6 bases). CDR3 length: 12 residues. Looked up from germline, CDR1 is ENHRY and CDR2 is SYGVKD. Deletions cut 4 bases from V and 7 bases from J, with 11 bases between. CDR3 in DNA: TGTGCCATCAGTGCACGACTAGAAGAGCAGTACTTC. Protein sequence: CAISARLEEQYF.

On this clone itself: The germline gene is not matched at one end of the junction; a read error may be the cause. This chain uses TRBV7-9 with TRBJ2-3; 8 bases align to TRBD2. The CDR3 is made up of 16 amino acids. The germline V gene has CDR1 SEHNR and CDR2 FQNEAQ (reference sequence). The CDR3 spells CSSSPSSGGKIDTQYF. The DNA of the CDR3 is TGTTCCAGCAGCCCCAGCTCGGGAGGGAAGATAGATACGCAGTATTTT.

The chain links TRBV18 to TRBJ2-1, with 9 positions matching TRBD1. The CDR3 has 15 amino acids. Germline-derived CDR1 and CDR2 are KGHSH and LQKENI. V gave up 3 bases and J gave up 7 bases; unmatched junction bases: 7. CDR3: CASSPGTGIGNEQFF. The CDR3 DNA reads as TGTGCCAGCTCACCCGGGACAGGGATAGGGAATGAGCAGTTCTTC.

This clone has a handful of counts. The V call is TRBV20-1, the J call TRBJ1-1; D call uncertain. This CDR3 comprises 11 residues. The V gene's germline CDR1 is DFQATT and CDR2 SNEGSKA (reference sequence). V was shortened by 6 bases and J by 0 bases, with 5 bases between the two germline ends. The CDR3 DNA reads TGCAGTGCCAAGCTGAACACTGAAGCTTTCTTT. This encodes CSAKLNTEAFF.

The V and J genes are TRBV5-1 and TRBJ1-2, with a possible D match to TRBD1 (5 bases). Germline V gene lookup returns CDR1 SGHRS and CDR2 YFSETQ. Between the trimmed V and J ends, which lost 4 bases and 3 bases, there was a span of 13 bases. The CDR3 runs to 14 residues. The CDR3 nucleotides read TGCGCCAGCAGCCCGGGCGGGGGTGACTATGGCTACACCTTC. This sequence encodes CASSPGGGDYGYTF.

This clone was observed a handful of times. V gene TRBV19 combines with J gene TRBJ2-7; D is undetermined. The CDR3 totals 14 residues. Looked up from germline, CDR1 is LNHDA and CDR2 is SQIVND (reference sequence). Trimming pared 5 bases from V and 1 base from J, leaving 12 bases between. The CDR3 loop reads CASSPLAVSYEQYF. The CDR3, as DNA: TGTGCCAGTAGTCCCCTGGCAGTGTCCTACGAGCAGTACTTC.

V usage is TRBV5-1 and J usage is TRBJ2-1, with a weak D call TRBD2 (6 bases). Trimming took 4 bases from V and 0 from J, leaving 8 bases between them. This CDR3 has 14 amino acids. CDR1 and CDR2 (germline): SGHRS, YFSETQ. Here the CDR3 reads CASSAGSSYNEQFF. CDR3 in DNA: TGCGCCAGCAGCGCCGGGAGCTCCTACAATGAGCAGTTCTTC.

The chain recombines TRBV6-1 with TRBJ1-1; a possible D gene is TRBD1 (5 bases). V shed 5 bases and J shed 4 bases, with 14 bases lying between them. Germline assignment: CDR1 MNHNS and CDR2 SASEGT. The CDR3 sequence is 14 residues long. The CDR3 sequence is CASSLSSGGTEAFF. The DNA for the CDR3 is TGTGCCAGCAGTCTGAGCTCGGGGGGCACTGAAGCTTTCTTT.

In DNA, the CDR3 is TGTGCCAGCTCACGGGGGATCGGGGGGAGCGGGAAAACCTACGAGCAGTACTTC. Amino acid sequence: CASSRGIGGSGKTYEQYF. V and J are TRBV18 and TRBJ2-7; the match to TRBD2 covers 7 bases. The trim removed 4 bases at V and 2 bases at J, leaving 17 bases unmatched. The CDR3 spans 18 residues. Germline CDR1 reads KGHSH; CDR2 reads LQKENI. Based on the CDR3 plus reference TRBV18 and TRBJ2-7, the full variable domain is NAGVMQNPRHLVRRRGQEARLRCSPMKGHSHVYWYRQLPEEGLKFMVYLQKENIIDESGMPKERFSAEFPKEGPSILRIQQVVRGDSAAYFCASSRGIGGSGKTYEQYFGPGTRLTVT.

This clone was found a few times. The chain carries TRBV5-1 and TRBJ2-5; 11 bases map to TRBD2. The CDR3 spans 17 residues. The trim removed 0 bases at V and 1 base at J, leaving 5 bases unmatched. The germline V gene has CDR1 SGHRS and CDR2 YFSETQ. CDR3 region: CASSLALAGGSQETQYF. The DNA for the CDR3 is TGCGCCAGCAGCTTGGCTTTAGCGGGAGGGTCCCAAGAGACCCAGTACTTC.

CDR3 in DNA: TGTGCCAGCAGCCAAGGGTCTCGCGCTACCCACCAGTTCTTC. It codes for CASSQGSRATHQFF. The chain couples TRBV14 to TRBJ2-1; no clear D. Deletions cut 1 base from V and 13 bases from J, with 17 bases between. This CDR3 is 14 amino acids long. CDR1 and CDR2 (germline): SGHDN, FVKESK. The whole variable domain, filled in from reference TRBV14 and TRBJ2-1, reads EAGVTQFPSHSVIEKGQTVTLRCDPISGHDNLYWYRRVMGKEIKFLLHFVKESKQDESGMPNNRFLAERTGGTYSTLKVQPAELEDSGVYFCASSQGSRATHQFFGPGTRLTVL.

This clone has just a few counts. The chain couples TRBV7-9 to TRBJ2-7; 7 bases match TRBD2. With V trimmed by 5 bases and J by 8 bases, 9 bases remained unmatched. The germline V gene has CDR1 SEHNR and CDR2 FQNEAQ (reference sequence). The CDR3 length is 13 residues. CDR3 nucleotide sequence: TGTGCCAGCAGCGATTCAGCGGGGCCGAAGCAGTACTTC. This codes for CASSDSAGPKQYF.

The V call is TRBV18, the J call TRBJ2-5; D is perhaps TRBD2 (5 bases). The CDR3 is 18 residues long. Trimming pared 3 bases from V and 4 bases from J, leaving 24 bases between. Per germline, CDR1 KGHSH and CDR2 LQKENI. The CDR3 is CASSPVGLGRLLGETQYF. The CDR3 coding sequence is TGTGCCAGCTCACCGGTAGGACTCGGGCGGTTGTTAGGAGAGACCCAGTACTTC.

The genes are TRBV5-4 and TRBJ2-7; D might be TRBD2 (6 bases). The CDR3 extends over 15 amino acids. The germline CDR1 and CDR2 sequences are SGHNT and YYREEE (reference sequence). Trimming stripped 4 bases from V and 4 bases from J, with 18 bases between. The chain's CDR3 is CASSRSQGGQYEQYF. For the CDR3, the DNA is TGTGCCAGCAGCCGAAGCCAAGGAGGGCAGTACGAGCAGTACTTC.

This clone was seen a handful of times. The chain employs TRBV14 and TRBJ1-5; weak D call: TRBD1 (5 bases). V lost 3 bases, J lost 0 bases, and 12 bases lay in between. Germline V gene sequence: CDR1 SGHDN, CDR2 FVKESK. The CDR3 totals 16 residues. The CDR3 here is CASSHGRQNSNQPQHF. CDR3 sequence (DNA): TGTGCCAGCAGCCATGGACGACAGAATAGCAATCAGCCCCAGCATTTT.

The chain carries TRBV2 and TRBJ1-6, with TRBD1 identical over 7 bases. V trimming: 5 bases; J trimming: 1 base; junction bases outside the gene matches: 2. The CDR3 is 15 residues long. In germline, CDR1 is SNHLY, CDR2 FYNNEI. The CDR3 sequence: CASSKQGSYNSPLHF. The CDR3 DNA reads TGTGCCAGCAGTAAACAGGGGTCCTATAATTCACCCCTCCACTTT. The whole variable domain, remainder taken from reference TRBV2 and TRBJ1-6, is EPEVTQTPSHQVTQMGQEVILRCVPISNHLYFYWYRQILGQKVEFLVSFYNNEISEKSEIFDDQFSVERPDGSNFTLKIRSTKLEDSAMYFCASSKQGSYNSPLHFGNGTRLTVT.

This clone was picked up a small number of times. The rearrangement joins TRBV19 to TRBJ2-7; D is perhaps TRBD2 (5 bases). From germline, CDR1 is LNHDA and CDR2 SQIVND (reference sequence). There are 15 residues in the CDR3. The V end was cut by 5 bases, the J end by 2 bases, with 16 bases between. CDR3 nucleotides: TGTGCCAGTAGTTCCGACGGGAACGTCGCCTACGAGCAGTACTTC. Translation: CASSSDGNVAYEQYF.

This chain uses TRBV2 with TRBJ1-2, with unresolved D. V dropped 4 bases and J dropped 1 base, with 13 bases sitting between them. The CDR3 spans 15 residues. Germline V gene data show CDR1 as SNHLY and CDR2 as FYNNEI. The CDR3 sequence: CASSGVTVFNYGYTF. The CDR3 region has the DNA TGTGCCAGCAGTGGAGTTACGGTATTTAACTATGGCTACACCTTC.

The chain couples TRBV4-1 to TRBJ2-7; TRBD1 agrees at 7 bases. Germline V gives CDR1 MGHRA, CDR2 YSYEKL. Trimming took 5 bases from V and 5 from J; bases not matched to a gene: 6. The length of the CDR3 is 13 residues. The CDR3 is CASSANDRDEQYF. Written as DNA, the CDR3 is TGCGCCAGCAGCGCAAACGACAGGGACGAGCAGTACTTC.

This clone appeared a single time. This chain connects TRBV29-1 to TRBJ2-7, with a tentative D call TRBD1 (5 bases). The CDR3 runs 14 residues. Germline V gene lookup returns CDR1 SQVTM and CDR2 ANQGSEA. Trimming took off 1 base at V and 2 bases at J, with 12 bases between the two ends. This CDR3 reads CSVEVPRQPYEQYF. CDR3 sequence (DNA): TGCAGCGTTGAAGTACCGCGACAGCCCTACGAGCAGTACTTC.